This passage covers 17 T cell receptor beta chains from one sample sequenced in a study of a mutant IDH1 vaccine in newly diagnosed glioma. Described time point: baseline, week 1 (first vaccination visit). Stated treatment: pre-vaccination baseline after standard-of-care therapy. TCRdb's table, derived via immunoSEQ multiplex PCR, lists solely in-frame clones and lacks some. The sample has about 88,000 clones, roughly 82% seen once. The source material was PBMCs, sampled from a glioma patient treated with radiotherapy, temozolomide or both. The receptor source for this set is a man in his forties or fifties with glioma. Some clones in this sample may be carry-over from other donors' samples.

The chain recombines TRBV5-1 with TRBJ1-2; D not resolved. The germline gives CDR1 SGHRS, CDR2 YFSETQ. V was cut by 0 bases and J by 3 bases, with 15 bases left in between. The CDR3 covers 16 residues. As DNA, the CDR3 is TGCGCCAGCAGCTTGGGAGGTTACTCAAATTACTATGGCTACACCTTC. Translation gives CASSLGGYSNYYGYTF.

This clone was picked up one time. J is TRBJ2-5 and V is TRBV5-6; 7 bases match TRBD1. This CDR3 region has 16 residues. In germline, CDR1 is SGHDT, CDR2 YYEEEE. J was trimmed by 3 bases and V by 0 bases; bases with no gene match: 8. The CDR3 bases are TGTGCCAGCAGCTTGGTATCAGGGGGAATTGAAGAGACCCAGTACTTC. This translates into CASSLVSGGIEETQYF.

The chain employs TRBV9 and TRBJ1-3; D is perhaps TRBD1 (6 bases). The V gene's germline CDR1 is SGDLS and CDR2 YYNGEE. CDR3 length equals 16 residues. Trimming removed 0 bases at V and 0 bases at J, with 10 bases between. CDR3 protein: CASSVGGTTSGNTIYF. The DNA for the CDR3 is TGTGCCAGCAGCGTAGGGGGGACAACCTCTGGAAACACCATATATTTT.

This clone appeared a single time. The chain carries TRBV5-6 and TRBJ2-7; 9 nucleotides align to TRBD1. Unmatched junction bases numbered 11, after V lost 4 bases and J lost 6 bases. Germline V CDR1 and CDR2: SGHDT, YYEEEE. The CDR3 length is 15 residues. The CDR3 loop reads CASSPRDRASGEQYF. CDR3 bases: TGTGCCAGCAGCCCCCGGGACAGGGCTAGCGGCGAGCAGTACTTC.

This clone has a handful of counts. This chain links TRBV16 with TRBJ2-7, with 10 bases fitting TRBD2. The germline gives CDR1 KGHSY, CDR2 FQNENV. This CDR3 is 14 amino acids long. V gave up 3 bases and J gave up 3 bases; unmatched junction bases: 2. The CDR3 sequence is CASSHIAGGYEQYF. The CDR3 DNA sequence: TGTGCCAGCAGCCATATAGCGGGGGGCTACGAGCAGTACTTC.

The genes are TRBV4-1 and TRBJ1-2, with TRBD1 as a possible D gene (6 bases). Deletions cut 2 bases from V and 4 bases from J, with 23 bases between. The CDR3 runs to 18 residues. Germline lookup yields CDR1 MGHRA and CDR2 YSYEKL. The CDR3 spells CASSQMPQALGGGYGYTF. CDR3 in DNA: TGCGCCAGCAGCCAAATGCCCCAGGCGCTGGGGGGCGGCTATGGCTACACCTTC.

The chain joins TRBV5-1 to TRBJ1-1; weak D call: TRBD1 (5 bases). The germline V and J ends were trimmed by 3 bases and 5 bases, with 14 bases remaining between them. The CDR3 runs 14 residues. From germline, CDR1 is SGHRS and CDR2 YFSETQ. The CDR3 is CASSSLVGGTEAFF. The CDR3 coding sequence is TGCGCCAGCAGCTCTCTCGTGGGGGGGACTGAAGCTTTCTTT.

This clone has only one observation. The genes are TRBV6-6 and TRBJ2-7; D is perhaps TRBD1 (5 bases). V shed 6 bases and J shed 2 bases, with 11 bases lying between them. This CDR3 has 13 amino acids. Germline CDR1 and CDR2: MNHNY and SVGAGI (reference sequence). The CDR3: CASSRESAYEQYF. The CDR3 nucleotides read TGTGCCAGCAGCAGGGAATCGGCCTACGAGCAGTACTTC.

Only one count was recorded for this clone. The chain couples TRBV19 to TRBJ1-2; 9 bases line up with TRBD1. The CDR3 extends over 15 amino acids. Trimming took 6 bases from V and 7 from J; bases not matched to a gene: 12. Germline lookup yields CDR1 LNHDA and CDR2 SQIVND (reference sequence). In DNA form, the CDR3 reads TGTGCCAGTAGCGAGCCCGGGACAGGGTCGGTTGGCTACACCTTC. This translates into CASSEPGTGSVGYTF.

The V gene is TRBV6-1, the J gene TRBJ1-6, with D unclear. Between the trimmed V and J ends, which lost 1 base and 5 bases, there was a span of 3 bases. CDR1 and CDR2 from the germline V gene are MNHNS and SASEGT. The length of the CDR3 is 13 residues. The CDR3 reads CASSEDNNSPLHF. The CDR3 bases are TGTGCCAGCAGTGAAGATAATAATTCACCCCTCCACTTT.

The chain employs TRBV7-9 and TRBJ2-3, with 7 positions matching TRBD2. The CDR3 covers 16 residues. Germline CDR1 is SEHNR and CDR2 is FQNEAQ (reference sequence). With 4 bases clipped from V and 2 bases from J, the junction kept 9 bases outside the gene matches. CDR3 DNA sequence: TGTGCCAGCAGCTCGCTTCCGGGACTACTCACAGATACGCAGTATTTT. Translating it yields CASSSLPGLLTDTQYF.

The chain carries TRBV6-5 and TRBJ1-2; 11 bases match TRBD1. CDR3 size: 15 residues. V lost 1 base to trimming and J lost 6 bases; unmatched junction nucleotides: 4. The V gene's germline CDR1 is MNHEY and CDR2 SVGAGI. For the CDR3, the DNA is TGTGCCAGCAGTTACTATGGACAGGGGGCGCATGGCTACACCTTC. Its translation: CASSYYGQGAHGYTF.

This clone has just one count. The chain carries TRBV27 and TRBJ2-3; D might be TRBD1 (5 bases). The CDR3 has 12 amino acids. Trimming removed 11 bases at V and 4 bases at J, with 13 bases between. CDR1 and CDR2 (germline): MNHEY, SMNVEV (reference sequence). This CDR3 is CASGMSPDTQYF. The CDR3, as DNA: TGTGCCTCAGGGATGTCCCCAGATACGCAGTATTTT.

V gene TRBV9 combines with J gene TRBJ1-2; 8 positions agree with TRBD1. There are 17 residues in the CDR3. The V gene's germline CDR1 is SGDLS and CDR2 YYNGEE. V was clipped by 0 bases and J by 2 bases; unmatched bases: 9. This CDR3 is CASSVVSQGASNYGYTF. DNA of the CDR3: TGTGCCAGCAGCGTAGTATCCCAGGGGGCGTCGAACTATGGCTACACCTTC.

The rearrangement uses TRBV5-4 and TRBJ2-5; 10 bases are a match to TRBD2. The CDR3 extends over 15 amino acids. Trimming took 0 bases from V and 2 from J; bases not matched to a gene: 1. Germline V gene lookup returns CDR1 SGHNT and CDR2 YYREEE (reference sequence). The DNA of the CDR3 is TGTGCCAGCAGCTTGGCTAGCGGGAGACAAGAGACCCAGTACTTC. Amino acid sequence: CASSLASGRQETQYF. Full variable domain (rest looked up from reference TRBV5-4 and TRBJ2-5): ETGVTQSPTHLIKTRGQQVTLRCSSQSGHNTVSWYQQALGQGPQFIFQYYREEENGRGNFPPRFSGLQFPNYSSELNVNALELDDSALYLCASSLASGRQETQYFGPGTRLLVL.

This rearrangement joins TRBV7-7 to TRBJ1-3; D is unresolved. The V and J ends lost 5 bases and 0 bases respectively, with 11 bases between them. The CDR3 runs 15 residues. Germline V gene sequence: CDR1 SSHAT, CDR2 FNYEAQ (reference sequence). This chain's CDR3 is CASSRDGASGNTIYF. The CDR3 DNA reads TGTGCCAGCAGCCGTGACGGTGCCTCTGGAAACACCATATATTTT.

This clone was counted a single time. CDR3 loop: CASSPRTSVTGELFF. CDR3 in DNA: TGTGCCAGCTCACCAAGGACTAGCGTCACCGGGGAGCTGTTTTTT. The chain combines TRBV18 with TRBJ2-2, with TRBD2 matching 9 bases. CDR1 is KGHSH and CDR2 is LQKENI in the germline V gene. After removal of 2 bases from V and 4 bases from J, the junction contained 2 bases not matched to a gene. This CDR3 spans 15 amino acids.